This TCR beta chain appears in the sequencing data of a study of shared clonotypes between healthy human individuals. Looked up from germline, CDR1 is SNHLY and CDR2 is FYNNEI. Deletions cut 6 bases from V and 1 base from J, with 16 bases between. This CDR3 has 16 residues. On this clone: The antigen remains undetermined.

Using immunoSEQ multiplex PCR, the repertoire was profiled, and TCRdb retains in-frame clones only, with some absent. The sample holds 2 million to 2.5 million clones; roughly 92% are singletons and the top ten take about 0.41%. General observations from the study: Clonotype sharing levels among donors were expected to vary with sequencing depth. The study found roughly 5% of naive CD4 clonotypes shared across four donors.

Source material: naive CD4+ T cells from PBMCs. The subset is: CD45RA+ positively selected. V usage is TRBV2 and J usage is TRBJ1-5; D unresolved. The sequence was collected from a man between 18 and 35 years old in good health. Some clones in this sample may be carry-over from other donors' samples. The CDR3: CASSDQIPGSNQPQHF. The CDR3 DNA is TGTGCCAGCAGCGATCAGATCCCGGGGAGCAATCAGCCCCAGCATTTT. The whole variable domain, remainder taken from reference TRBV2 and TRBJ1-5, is EPEVTQTPSHQVTQMGQEVILRCVPISNHLYFYWYRQILGQKVEFLVSFYNNEISEKSEIFDDQFSVERPDGSNFTLKIRSTKLEDSAMYFCASSDQIPGSNQPQHFGDGTRLSIL.